This TCR beta chain was sequenced for a study of T-cell memory formation after mild COVID-19. The V end lost 1 base, the J end lost 4 bases, and 5 bases lay between the germline ends. The CDR3 covers 13 residues. Germline loops: CDR1 LGHNA, CDR2 YSLEER. There are many counts of this clonotype. In TCRdb, the 5' RACE reads were re-called with MiXCR into one record per CDR3 protein. The sample holds almost 550,000 distinct CDR3 sequences, 20% seen once. The source material was PBMCs or a T cell subset sorted from them (not recorded which). The receptor's source is an adult woman who had mild COVID-19 (a few samples of this study predate the infection). Cell type and time point are not known. The chain carries TRBV4-3 and TRBJ2-1, with a tentative D call TRBD1 (5 bases). Written as DNA, the CDR3 is TGCGCCAGCAGCCAAGGACAGTACAATGAGCAGTTCTTC. Translation gives CASSQGQYNEQFF.